This T cell receptor beta chain appears in the sequencing data of a study of identifying expanded T cells in peripheral blood. Findings and caveats of the study: Across healthy donors, higher total template counts meant significantly greater approximately two-week count variance.

Assay: immunoSEQ multiplex PCR; the TCRdb copy retains only in-frame clones and omits some. The sample yields around 75,000 clones, 90% seen once. No infections or other immune events were documented during collection. The CDR3 covers 19 residues. CDR1 and CDR2 from the germline V gene are LGHNA and YSLEER. The V end was cut by 1 base, the J end by 0 bases, with 19 bases between. The sample holds a few counts of this clone. What it binds is not known. The sequence came from a person aged 18 to 75 in good health. The specimen was blood. This chain connects TRBV4-3 to TRBJ2-4, with D possibly matching TRBD2 (5 bases). CDR3 sequence: CASSQVERRGGLAKNIQYF. The CDR3 DNA sequence: TGCGCCAGCAGCCAAGTAGAGAGACGGGGTGGACTAGCCAAAAACATTCAGTACTTC.